This TCR beta chain derives from a study of cytomegalovirus exposure and HLA in healthy donors. About this clone itself: Antigen specificity is unknown.

Findings of the study overall: Per published reports, the classifier diagnosed cytomegalovirus status with high specificity and sensitivity. In a later analysis, at a false discovery rate of 0.05, 16,951 TCR beta sequences were associated with HLA alleles. Sequencing had likely introduced a cluster of highly shared sequence variants as an artifact.

The CDR3 sequence is 19 residues long. Primers included in the PCR were 60 Vbeta and 13 Jbeta primers. Measured with immunoSEQ multiplex PCR; TCRdb has only the in-frame clones, and not every one. Altogether approximately 140,000 clones are present, 79% being singletons, with the ten largest covering about 1%. The V and J genes are TRBV21-1 and TRBJ1-4. TRBV21-1 constitutes a pseudogene. Sequencing was performed on PBMCs. The TCR comes from a young man in good health and CMV-seronegative. The CDR3, as DNA: TGTGCCAGCAGCAAAGCCCCAAGGGGCGCGGGGATGACTAATGAAAAACTGTTTTTT. Its translation is CASSKAPRGAGMTNEKLFF.